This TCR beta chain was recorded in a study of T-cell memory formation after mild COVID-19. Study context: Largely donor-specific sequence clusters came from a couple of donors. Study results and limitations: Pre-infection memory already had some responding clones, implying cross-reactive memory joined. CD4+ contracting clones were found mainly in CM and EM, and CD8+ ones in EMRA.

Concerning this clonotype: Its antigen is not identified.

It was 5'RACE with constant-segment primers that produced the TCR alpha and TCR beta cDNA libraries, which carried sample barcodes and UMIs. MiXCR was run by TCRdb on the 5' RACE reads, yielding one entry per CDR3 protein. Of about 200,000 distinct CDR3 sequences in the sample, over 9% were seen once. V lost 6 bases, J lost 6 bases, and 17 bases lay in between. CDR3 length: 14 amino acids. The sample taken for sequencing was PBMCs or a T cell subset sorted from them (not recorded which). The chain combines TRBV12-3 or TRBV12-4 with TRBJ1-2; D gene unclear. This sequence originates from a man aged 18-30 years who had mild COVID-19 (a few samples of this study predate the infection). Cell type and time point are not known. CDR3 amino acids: CASSLRHQMNGYTF. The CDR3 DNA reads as TGTGCCAGCAGCTTGAGGCACCAGATGAATGGCTACACCTTC.